A selection of T cell receptor beta chains follows, all from one sample in a study of OX40 agonist ivuxolimab in advanced cancers. Libraries were prepared by immunoSEQ multiplex PCR; TCRdb keeps only in-frame clonotypes and omits some of them. The sample shows tens of thousands of clones, over 80% of them seen only once. Sequences were derived from CD4+ or CD8+ T cells sorted from blood, sampled in a trial of the OX40 agonist ivuxolimab. These TCRs come from an adult with an advanced solid tumor such as melanoma, head and neck, liver or kidney cancer. Each CDR3 is given with its conserved first and last residue. The order of the fields is clone size, J gene, V gene, D gene, CDR3 protein, CDR3 DNA. A D gene is named only where the DNA matches it firmly. A row's size may be missing; if present it is once, few, many or a size class.

abundance: once
j_gene: TRBJ2-1
v_gene: TRBV9
d_gene: TRBD2
CDR3aa: CASSVELATYNEQFF
CDR3nt: TGTGCCAGCAGCGTAGAACTAGCGACCTACAATGAGCAGTTCTTC

abundance: -
j_gene: TRBJ2-5
v_gene: TRBV20-1
d_gene: -
CDR3aa: CSVTVARAQYF
CDR3nt: TGCAGTGTCACGGTCGCCCGGGCCCAGTACTTC

abundance: -
j_gene: TRBJ2-3
v_gene: TRBV9
d_gene: -
CDR3aa: CASSVQDITTDTQYF
CDR3nt: TGTGCCAGCAGCGTTCAGGACATCACCACAGATACGCAGTATTTT

abundance: -
j_gene: TRBJ2-7
v_gene: TRBV18
d_gene: TRBD2
CDR3aa: CASSPTSGGFSYEQYF
CDR3nt: TGTGCCAGCTCACCTACTAGCGGGGGTTTCTCCTACGAGCAGTACTTC

abundance: once
j_gene: TRBJ2-3
v_gene: TRBV2
d_gene: TRBD2
CDR3aa: CASSVSSGGTDTQYF
CDR3nt: TGTGCCAGCAGTGTTTCTAGCGGGGGTACAGATACGCAGTATTTT

abundance: -
j_gene: TRBJ2-2
v_gene: TRBV30
d_gene: -
CDR3aa: CACSPGVTGELFF
CDR3nt: TGTGCCTGCTCCCCGGGGGTCACCGGGGAGCTGTTTTTT

abundance: -
j_gene: TRBJ1-2
v_gene: TRBV25-1
d_gene: -
CDR3aa: CASSETGISYGYTF
CDR3nt: TGTGCCAGCAGTGAGACGGGGATCTCCTATGGCTACACCTTC

abundance: -
j_gene: TRBJ2-3
v_gene: TRBV5-1
d_gene: -
CDR3aa: CASSLRSSTDTQYF
CDR3nt: TGCGCCAGCAGCTTGCGGTCTAGCACAGATACGCAGTATTTT

abundance: -
j_gene: TRBJ1-2
v_gene: TRBV29-1
d_gene: TRBD1
CDR3aa: CSVPRDRGRDGYTF
CDR3nt: TGCAGCGTACCTCGAGACAGGGGAAGAGATGGCTACACCTTC

abundance: few
j_gene: TRBJ2-3
v_gene: TRBV6-1
d_gene: -
CDR3aa: CASSEAQYWPTDTQYF
CDR3nt: TGTGCCAGCAGTGAAGCGCAGTATTGGCCCACAGATACGCAGTATTTT

abundance: -
j_gene: TRBJ2-1
v_gene: TRBV19
d_gene: TRBD2
CDR3aa: CASSGLAGVNEQFF
CDR3nt: TGTGCCAGTAGCGGACTAGCGGGGGTCAATGAGCAGTTCTTC

abundance: -
j_gene: TRBJ2-4
v_gene: TRBV6-6
d_gene: -
CDR3aa: CASTQDQADIQYF
CDR3nt: TGTGCCAGCACCCAGGATCAGGCAGACATTCAGTACTTC

abundance: -
j_gene: TRBJ1-2
v_gene: TRBV7-2
d_gene: TRBD1
CDR3aa: CASSTDRGQGGYTF
CDR3nt: TGTGCCAGCAGCACCGACAGGGGGCAAGGAGGCTACACCTTC

abundance: -
j_gene: TRBJ1-2
v_gene: TRBV5-1
d_gene: -
CDR3aa: CASSLTASNYGYTF
CDR3nt: TGCGCCAGCAGCTTGACAGCTAGCAACTATGGCTACACCTTC

abundance: -
j_gene: TRBJ2-5
v_gene: TRBV7-6
d_gene: TRBD2
CDR3aa: CASSLISGALQETQYF
CDR3nt: TGTGCCAGCAGCTTAATTAGCGGGGCCTTACAAGAGACCCAGTACTTC

abundance: few
j_gene: TRBJ1-2
v_gene: TRBV7-3
d_gene: TRBD1
CDR3aa: CASSSAPGQAYGYTF
CDR3nt: TGTGCCAGCAGCTCCGCACCGGGACAGGCCTATGGCTACACCTTC

abundance: once
j_gene: TRBJ2-2
v_gene: TRBV4-3
d_gene: TRBD1
CDR3aa: CASSQVTGANTGELFF
CDR3nt: TGCGCCAGCAGCCAGGTTACAGGGGCGAACACCGGGGAGCTGTTTTTT

abundance: -
j_gene: TRBJ2-3
v_gene: TRBV10-3
d_gene: TRBD1
CDR3aa: CATLGSTGTGGSTDTQYF
CDR3nt: TGTGCCACCCTGGGGTCGACTGGGACAGGGGGTAGCACAGATACGCAGTATTTT

abundance: -
j_gene: TRBJ1-2
v_gene: TRBV7-9
d_gene: -
CDR3aa: CASSPMDIPPNVGYTF
CDR3nt: TGTGCCAGCAGCCCGATGGACATTCCGCCCAACGTCGGCTACACCTTC

abundance: few
j_gene: TRBJ2-1
v_gene: TRBV7-3
d_gene: -
CDR3aa: CASSLSGQREQFF
CDR3nt: TGTGCCAGCAGCTTATCGGGCCAGCGCGAGCAGTTCTTC

abundance: -
j_gene: TRBJ2-7
v_gene: TRBV11-2
d_gene: TRBD1
CDR3aa: CASRPTGGRIKGYEQYF
CDR3nt: TGTGCCAGCAGACCAACAGGGGGCCGGATTAAGGGCTACGAGCAGTACTTC

abundance: -
j_gene: TRBJ1-3
v_gene: TRBV6-1
d_gene: -
CDR3aa: CASSEAYTGNTIYF
CDR3nt: TGTGCCAGCAGTGAAGCATACACTGGAAACACCATATATTTT

abundance: once
j_gene: TRBJ1-1
v_gene: TRBV6-1
d_gene: TRBD1
CDR3aa: CASSDRQGKIHTEAFF
CDR3nt: TGTGCCAGCAGTGACCGACAGGGGAAAATTCACACTGAAGCTTTCTTT

abundance: -
j_gene: TRBJ2-3
v_gene: TRBV5-4
d_gene: -
CDR3aa: CASSQQLADTQYF
CDR3nt: TGTGCCAGCAGCCAGCAGTTGGCAGATACGCAGTATTTT

abundance: once
j_gene: TRBJ2-3
v_gene: TRBV30
d_gene: -
CDR3aa: CAWARDGHTQYF
CDR3nt: TGTGCCTGGGCCCGTGATGGCCATACGCAGTATTTT

abundance: once
j_gene: TRBJ2-3
v_gene: TRBV9
d_gene: TRBD2
CDR3aa: CASSVSGGATDTQYF
CDR3nt: TGTGCCAGCAGCGTTAGCGGGGGGGCAACAGATACGCAGTATTTT

abundance: -
j_gene: TRBJ2-5
v_gene: TRBV7-3
d_gene: -
CDR3aa: CASSSSGAQETQYF
CDR3nt: TGTGCCAGCAGCTCCTCGGGAGCCCAAGAGACCCAGTACTTC

abundance: -
j_gene: TRBJ2-5
v_gene: TRBV18
d_gene: -
CDR3aa: CASSPEQETQYF
CDR3nt: TGTGCCAGCTCACCCGAACAAGAGACCCAGTACTTC

abundance: few
j_gene: TRBJ1-5
v_gene: TRBV19
d_gene: -
CDR3aa: CASSIFGGGQPQHF
CDR3nt: TGTGCCAGTAGTATTTTTGGAGGGGGTCAGCCCCAGCATTTT

abundance: -
j_gene: TRBJ2-2
v_gene: TRBV11-3
d_gene: TRBD1
CDR3aa: CASSPGTGVTGELFF
CDR3nt: TGTGCCAGCAGCCCCGGGACAGGGGTCACCGGGGAGCTGTTTTTT

abundance: -
j_gene: TRBJ1-4
v_gene: TRBV19
d_gene: TRBD1
CDR3aa: CASSTRQGANEKLFF
CDR3nt: TGTGCCAGTAGTACCCGACAGGGCGCTAATGAAAAACTGTTTTTT

abundance: once
j_gene: TRBJ2-3
v_gene: TRBV6-1
d_gene: TRBD2
CDR3aa: CASSANSGGPVTQYF
CDR3nt: TGTGCCAGCAGTGCGAATAGCGGGGGCCCCGTTACGCAGTATTTT

abundance: once
j_gene: TRBJ2-1
v_gene: TRBV5-1
d_gene: TRBD2
CDR3aa: CASSLAMGGSPPEQFF
CDR3nt: TGCGCCAGCAGCTTGGCCATGGGGGGGTCCCCTCCAGAGCAGTTCTTC

abundance: -
j_gene: TRBJ2-7
v_gene: TRBV11-3
d_gene: -
CDR3aa: CASSFGVTYEQYF
CDR3nt: TGTGCCAGCAGCTTCGGGGTTACCTACGAGCAGTACTTC

abundance: -
j_gene: TRBJ2-3
v_gene: TRBV6-5
d_gene: -
CDR3aa: CASRDPTDTQYF
CDR3nt: TGTGCCAGCAGGGACCCAACAGATACGCAGTATTTT

abundance: -
j_gene: TRBJ1-6
v_gene: TRBV2
d_gene: -
CDR3aa: CASSEQQGVDSPLHF
CDR3nt: TGTGCCAGCAGTGAGCAACAGGGAGTGGATTCACCCCTCCACTTT

abundance: once
j_gene: TRBJ1-3
v_gene: TRBV18
d_gene: -
CDR3aa: CASSPGAPGNTIYF
CDR3nt: TGTGCCAGCTCACCAGGGGCCCCTGGAAACACCATATATTTT

abundance: few
j_gene: TRBJ1-6
v_gene: TRBV6-1
d_gene: TRBD1
CDR3aa: CASSDRAWSPLHF
CDR3nt: TGTGCCAGCTCCGACAGGGCGTGGTCACCCCTCCACTTT

abundance: -
j_gene: TRBJ2-1
v_gene: TRBV28
d_gene: -
CDR3aa: CASSRLTGGTGEQFF
CDR3nt: TGTGCCAGCTCCCGCCTGACGGGGGGGACAGGGGAGCAGTTCTTC

abundance: -
j_gene: TRBJ1-2
v_gene: TRBV5-6
d_gene: -
CDR3aa: CASTRDSYGYTF
CDR3nt: TGTGCCAGCACCAGAGACAGCTATGGCTACACCTTC

abundance: once
j_gene: TRBJ1-2
v_gene: TRBV7-9
d_gene: -
CDR3aa: CASSLGTLNGYTF
CDR3nt: TGTGCCAGCAGCCTCGGGACGCTGAATGGCTACACCTTC

abundance: -
j_gene: TRBJ1-2
v_gene: TRBV28
d_gene: TRBD1
CDR3aa: CASSSGQARSYGYTF
CDR3nt: TGTGCCAGCAGTTCGGGACAGGCGAGGAGCTATGGCTACACCTTC

abundance: -
j_gene: TRBJ1-1
v_gene: TRBV11-3
d_gene: TRBD1
CDR3aa: CASSSQGGEAFF
CDR3nt: TGTGCCAGCAGCAGTCAGGGGGGTGAAGCTTTCTTT

abundance: -
j_gene: TRBJ1-2
v_gene: TRBV7-2
d_gene: -
CDR3aa: CASSFTVGGYTF
CDR3nt: TGTGCCAGCAGCTTCACTGTGGGTGGCTACACCTTC

abundance: -
j_gene: TRBJ2-7
v_gene: TRBV28
d_gene: -
CDR3aa: CASSLRNYEQYF
CDR3nt: TGTGCCAGCAGTCTTCGAAACTACGAGCAGTACTTC

abundance: -
j_gene: TRBJ2-7
v_gene: TRBV30
d_gene: -
CDR3aa: CAWSVGGPYEQYF
CDR3nt: TGTGCCTGGAGTGTCGGGGGGCCCTACGAGCAGTACTTC

abundance: many
j_gene: TRBJ1-4
v_gene: TRBV4-2
d_gene: -
CDR3aa: CASSQGDSGADEKLFF
CDR3nt: TGTGCCAGCAGCCAAGGGGACTCAGGGGCAGATGAAAAACTGTTTTTT

abundance: -
j_gene: TRBJ2-5
v_gene: TRBV7-2
d_gene: -
CDR3aa: CASSLGLYSLGETQYF
CDR3nt: TGTGCCAGCAGCTTAGGCCTCTATTCCTTGGGGGAGACCCAGTACTTC

abundance: -
j_gene: TRBJ2-5
v_gene: TRBV6-1
d_gene: TRBD1
CDR3aa: CASSEARDSYKETQYF
CDR3nt: TGTGCCAGCAGTGAAGCGAGGGACAGTTATAAAGAGACCCAGTACTTC

abundance: -
j_gene: TRBJ1-1
v_gene: TRBV28
d_gene: -
CDR3aa: CASSLTTEAFF
CDR3nt: TGTGCCAGCAGTTTAACAACTGAAGCTTTCTTT

abundance: -
j_gene: TRBJ1-2
v_gene: TRBV13
d_gene: -
CDR3aa: CASSLDRAYGYTF
CDR3nt: TGTGCCAGCAGCTTAGACAGGGCCTATGGCTACACCTTC

abundance: -
j_gene: TRBJ2-7
v_gene: TRBV2
d_gene: -
CDR3aa: CASSERGALLFYEQYF
CDR3nt: TGTGCCAGCAGTGAAAGGGGGGCCCTACTTTTCTACGAGCAGTACTTC

abundance: -
j_gene: TRBJ1-6
v_gene: TRBV5-1
d_gene: -
CDR3aa: CASSLGGPFNSPLHF
CDR3nt: TGCGCCAGCAGCTTGGGGGGACCATTCAATTCACCCCTCCACTTT

abundance: -
j_gene: TRBJ1-1
v_gene: TRBV7-9
d_gene: -
CDR3aa: CASSPGVLTEAFF
CDR3nt: TGTGCCAGCAGCCCTGGGGTCCTCACTGAAGCTTTCTTT

abundance: once
j_gene: TRBJ2-6
v_gene: TRBV2
d_gene: -
CDR3aa: CASSARNGANVLTF
CDR3nt: TGTGCCAGCAGTGCCAGGAACGGGGCCAACGTCCTGACTTTC

abundance: -
j_gene: TRBJ2-5
v_gene: TRBV5-4
d_gene: TRBD2
CDR3aa: CASSAAGTRGIRGETQYF
CDR3nt: TGTGCCAGCAGCGCTGCCGGGACGCGGGGGATCCGGGGAGAGACCCAGTACTTC

abundance: -
j_gene: TRBJ2-6
v_gene: TRBV28
d_gene: -
CDR3aa: CASSLSSGLSGANVLTF
CDR3nt: TGTGCCAGCAGTTTGAGTTCAGGTCTCTCTGGGGCCAACGTCCTGACTTTC